The T cell receptor (beta chain) under discussion was sequenced for a study of blood T cell repertoires in COVID-19 (dated by TCRdb to about 2020). As for the study more broadly: Collaborator samples came from the United States, Italy and Spain and covered acute and convalescent phases of COVID-19. Nearly every sample came with metadata listing a de-identified subject ID, COVID-19 status, age in years and sex. The repertoires were made available in a free public database intended to serve as a resource for research on the immune response to SARS-CoV-2. Where HLA class I and class II types were available, the types were taken from metadata supplied by the sample provider, not from assay-based typing. Samples were obtained from the ongoing ImmuneRACE study (first 160 participants) and from over a thousand subjects provided by 6 global collaborators. The material from the prospective study consisted of cDNA or gDNA derived from T cells, B-cell-depleted T cells, or PBMCs. Deeply sampled blood TCRbeta repertoires from subjects exposed to, actively infected with, or recovered from COVID-19 were included in the dataset. What the research found in general, with its limitations: The quantity of clinical and demographic metadata differed by source and by participant and was supplied without curation.

There are a few counts of this clone. The antigen it recognizes is unknown. Per-base quality was not reported, and no clone a single base away is much larger than it. TCRbeta CDR3 regions were amplified from genomic DNA using the immunoSEQ Assay, a bias-controlled multiplex PCR. Per the authors' processing: Within the assay, amplification of reference gene primers was used to estimate how many nucleated cells each sample contained. Sequence reads were collapsed and filtered to measure the absolute abundance of every unique TCRbeta CDR3 rearrangement. For each sample, productive Simpson clonality was calculated as the square root of Simpson's diversity index across productive rearrangements. The clones in this table, taken by TCRdb from immuneACCESS, are in-frame only. Not every clone is retained; where verified, under half of the shortfall comes from an unresolved V gene, and the cause of the rest is unknown. V, J and clone size are taken as reported in that table, and D and trimming were inferred from the DNA itself. Here the sample has over 65,000 clones; roughly 80% occur a single time. The ten top clones hold 15% to 20% of the sample.

Whole blood was collected in K2EDTA tubes by collaborating institutions according to the institutions' own protocols. For TCRbeta analysis, collaborators shipped samples in one of three forms: frozen whole blood, isolated PBMCs, or DNA extracted from either of those sample types. Taken from cysteine to phenylalanine, the CDR3 has 15 residues. Just the 45-base CDR3 DNA is kept, in frame starting at base 1. Trimmed from V: 5 bases; trimmed from J: 3 bases; junction bases lacking a gene match: 7. The germline V gene encodes CDR1 SGHVS and CDR2 FNYEAQ. Sequenced material: peripheral blood. Here the chain combines TRBV7-6 and TRBJ2-7; TRBD1 aligns with 10 central bases. This sequence was found in a man older than 75 with active COVID-19. The CDR3 has the sequence CASSPAGTGVYEQYF. In nucleotides, the sequence is TGTGCCAGCAGCCCGGCCGGGACAGGGGTCTACGAGCAGTACTTC.